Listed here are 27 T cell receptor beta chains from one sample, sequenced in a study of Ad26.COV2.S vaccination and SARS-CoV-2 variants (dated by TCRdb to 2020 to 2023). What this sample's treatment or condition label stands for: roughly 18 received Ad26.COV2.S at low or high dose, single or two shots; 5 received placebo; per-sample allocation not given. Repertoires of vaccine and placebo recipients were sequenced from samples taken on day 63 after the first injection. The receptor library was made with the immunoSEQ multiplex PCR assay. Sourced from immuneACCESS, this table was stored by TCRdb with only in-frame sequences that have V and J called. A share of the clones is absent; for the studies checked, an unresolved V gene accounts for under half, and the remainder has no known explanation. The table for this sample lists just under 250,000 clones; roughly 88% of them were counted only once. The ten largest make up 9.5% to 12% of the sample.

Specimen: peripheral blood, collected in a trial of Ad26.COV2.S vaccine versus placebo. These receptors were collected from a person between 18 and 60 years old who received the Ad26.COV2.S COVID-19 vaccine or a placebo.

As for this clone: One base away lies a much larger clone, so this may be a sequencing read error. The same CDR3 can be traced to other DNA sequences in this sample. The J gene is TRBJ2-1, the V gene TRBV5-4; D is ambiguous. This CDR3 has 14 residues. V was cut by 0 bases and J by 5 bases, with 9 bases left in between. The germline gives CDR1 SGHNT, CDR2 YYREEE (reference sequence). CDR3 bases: TGTGCCAGCAGCTTGGATTCTGACCACAATGAGCAGTTCTTC. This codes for CASSLDSDHNEQFF.

CDR3 amino acids: CASLPRGGSDEQYF. Here the CDR3 DNA reads TGTGCCAGCCTACCAAGGGGCGGTTCAGACGAGCAGTACTTC. The rearrangement joins TRBV28 to TRBJ2-7; tentative D call: TRBD1 (5 bases). The CDR3 extends over 14 amino acids. Germline V gene data show CDR1 as MDHEN and CDR2 as SYDVKM. Trimming stripped 8 bases from V and 5 bases from J, with 19 bases between.

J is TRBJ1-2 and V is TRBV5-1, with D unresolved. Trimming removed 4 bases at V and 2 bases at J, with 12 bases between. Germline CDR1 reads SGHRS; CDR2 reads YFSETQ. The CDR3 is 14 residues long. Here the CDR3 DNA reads TGCGCCAGCAGCCCCGGGCTAAACAACTATGGCTACACCTTC. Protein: CASSPGLNNYGYTF.

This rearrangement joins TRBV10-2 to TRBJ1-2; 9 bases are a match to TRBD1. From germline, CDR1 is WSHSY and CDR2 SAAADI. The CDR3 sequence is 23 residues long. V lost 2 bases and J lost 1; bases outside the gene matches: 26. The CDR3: CASSEPRTQAHPKPGQGNYGYTF. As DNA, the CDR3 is TGCGCCAGCAGTGAGCCGCGGACCCAAGCACATCCAAAACCGGGACAGGGTAACTATGGCTACACCTTC.

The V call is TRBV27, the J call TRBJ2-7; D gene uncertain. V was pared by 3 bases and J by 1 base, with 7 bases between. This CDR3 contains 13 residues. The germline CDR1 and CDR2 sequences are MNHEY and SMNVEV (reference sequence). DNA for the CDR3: TGTGCCAGCAGTTTTCAGCTGTCCTACGAGCAGTACTTC. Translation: CASSFQLSYEQYF.

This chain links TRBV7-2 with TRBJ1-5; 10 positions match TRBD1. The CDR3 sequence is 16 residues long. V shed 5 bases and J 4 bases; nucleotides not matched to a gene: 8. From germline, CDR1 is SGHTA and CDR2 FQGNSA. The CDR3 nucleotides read TGTGCCAGCAGCACACGGACAGGGGGAGGGAATCAGCCCCAGCATTTT. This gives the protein CASSTRTGGGNQPQHF.

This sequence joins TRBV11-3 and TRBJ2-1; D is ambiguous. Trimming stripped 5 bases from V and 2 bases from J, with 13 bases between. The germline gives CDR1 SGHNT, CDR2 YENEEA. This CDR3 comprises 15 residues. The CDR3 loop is CASSQQRVAYNEQFF. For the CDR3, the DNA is TGTGCCAGCAGCCAACAAAGGGTGGCCTACAATGAGCAGTTCTTC.

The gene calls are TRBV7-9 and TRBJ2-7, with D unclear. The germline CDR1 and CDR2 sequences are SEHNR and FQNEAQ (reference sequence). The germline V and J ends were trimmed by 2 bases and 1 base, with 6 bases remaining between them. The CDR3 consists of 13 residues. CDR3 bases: TGTGCCAGCAGCTTATTAGGGTCCTACGAGCAGTACTTC. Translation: CASSLLGSYEQYF.

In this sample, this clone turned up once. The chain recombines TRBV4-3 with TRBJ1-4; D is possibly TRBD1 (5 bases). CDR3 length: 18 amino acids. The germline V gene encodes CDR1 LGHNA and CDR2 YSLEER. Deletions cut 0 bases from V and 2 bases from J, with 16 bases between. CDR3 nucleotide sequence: TGCGCCAGCAGCCAAGATCGGGCAAGGGGATCGACTAATGAAAAACTGTTTTTT. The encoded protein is CASSQDRARGSTNEKLFF.

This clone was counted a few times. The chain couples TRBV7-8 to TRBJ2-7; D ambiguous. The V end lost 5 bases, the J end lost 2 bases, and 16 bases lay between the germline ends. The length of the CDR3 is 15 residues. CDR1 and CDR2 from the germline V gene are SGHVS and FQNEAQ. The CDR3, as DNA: TGTGCCAGCAGCGCGCCCCTCCGCCCTACCTACGAGCAGTACTTC. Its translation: CASSAPLRPTYEQYF.

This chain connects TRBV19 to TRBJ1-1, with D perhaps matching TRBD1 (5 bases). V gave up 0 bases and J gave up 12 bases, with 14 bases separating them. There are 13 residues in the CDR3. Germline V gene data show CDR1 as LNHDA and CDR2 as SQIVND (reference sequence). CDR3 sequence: CASSIELGTRSFF. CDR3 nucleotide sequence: TGTGCCAGTAGTATAGAGCTCGGGACCCGGTCTTTCTTT.

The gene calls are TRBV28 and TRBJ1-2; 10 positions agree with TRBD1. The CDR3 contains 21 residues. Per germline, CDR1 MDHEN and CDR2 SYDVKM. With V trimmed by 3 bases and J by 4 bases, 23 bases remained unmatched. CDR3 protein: CASSLRKQAGGQGTKIYGYTF. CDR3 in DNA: TGTGCCAGCAGTTTGCGTAAGCAAGCCGGGGGACAGGGGACCAAGATCTATGGCTACACCTTC.

The DNA for the CDR3 is TGTGCCAGCAGCTTGGTCCAGGGGGTAGATACGCAGTATTTT. Translated: CASSLVQGVDTQYF. V usage is TRBV5-6 and J usage is TRBJ2-3; 7 bases line up with TRBD1. CDR1 SGHDT and CDR2 YYEEEE come from the germline V gene. There are 14 residues in the CDR3. The J segment lost 5 bases and the V segment lost 0 bases, leaving 3 bases of the junction unmatched.

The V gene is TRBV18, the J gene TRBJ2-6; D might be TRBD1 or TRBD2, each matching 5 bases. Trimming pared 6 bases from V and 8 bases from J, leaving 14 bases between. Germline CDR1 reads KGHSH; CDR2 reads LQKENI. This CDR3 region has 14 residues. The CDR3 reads CASSGDGVSNVLTF. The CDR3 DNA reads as TGTGCCAGCTCGGGGGACGGAGTCTCCAACGTCCTGACTTTC.

In DNA, the CDR3 is TGCGCCAGCAGCCTACGAGGTGATGAGACCCAGTACTTC. It specifies CASSLRGDETQYF. The chain carries TRBV4-1 and TRBJ2-5; D not certain. The CDR3 has 13 residues. Germline V CDR1 and CDR2: MGHRA, YSYEKL. V lost 4 bases, J lost 5 bases, and 11 bases lay in between.

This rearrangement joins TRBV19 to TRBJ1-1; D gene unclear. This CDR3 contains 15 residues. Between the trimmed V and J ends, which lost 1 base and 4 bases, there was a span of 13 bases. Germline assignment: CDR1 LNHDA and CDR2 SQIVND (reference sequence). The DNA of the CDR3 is TGTGCCAGTAGTATAGTAGTACCTTTGGGCACTGAAGCTTTCTTT. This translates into CASSIVVPLGTEAFF.

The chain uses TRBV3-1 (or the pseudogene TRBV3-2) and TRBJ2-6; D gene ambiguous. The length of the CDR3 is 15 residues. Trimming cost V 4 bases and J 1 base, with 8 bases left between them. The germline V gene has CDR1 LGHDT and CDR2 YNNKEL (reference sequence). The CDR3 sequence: CASSPMLSGANVLTF. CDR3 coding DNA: TGTGCCAGCAGCCCCATGCTATCTGGGGCCAACGTCCTGACTTTC.

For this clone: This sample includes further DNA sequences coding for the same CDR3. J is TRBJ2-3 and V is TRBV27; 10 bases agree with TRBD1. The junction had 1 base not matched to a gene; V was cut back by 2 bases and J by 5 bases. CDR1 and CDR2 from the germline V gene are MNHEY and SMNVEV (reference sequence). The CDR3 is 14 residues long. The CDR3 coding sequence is TGTGCCAGCAGTTTAGGACAGGGGGGAGATACGCAGTATTTT. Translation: CASSLGQGGDTQYF.

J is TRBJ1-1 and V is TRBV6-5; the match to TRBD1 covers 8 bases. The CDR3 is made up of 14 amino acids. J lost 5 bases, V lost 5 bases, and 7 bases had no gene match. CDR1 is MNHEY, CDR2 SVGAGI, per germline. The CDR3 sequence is CASSNQGALTEAFF. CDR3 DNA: TGTGCCAGCAGTAACCAGGGGGCGCTAACTGAAGCTTTCTTT.

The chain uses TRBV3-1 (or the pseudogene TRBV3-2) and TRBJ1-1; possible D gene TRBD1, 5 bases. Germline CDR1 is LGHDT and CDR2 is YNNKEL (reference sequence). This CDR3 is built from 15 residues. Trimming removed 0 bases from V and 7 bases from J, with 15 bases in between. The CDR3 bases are TGTGCCAGCAGCCAAGATCCTGCAGGGACGGTTGAAGCTTTCTTT. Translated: CASSQDPAGTVEAFF.

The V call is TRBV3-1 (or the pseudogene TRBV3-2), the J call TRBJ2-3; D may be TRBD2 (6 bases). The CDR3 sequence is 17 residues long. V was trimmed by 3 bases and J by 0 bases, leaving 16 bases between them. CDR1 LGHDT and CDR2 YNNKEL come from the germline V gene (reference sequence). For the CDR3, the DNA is TGTGCCAGCAGCCATCTTTCCGGGGGACTTAGCACAGATACGCAGTATTTT. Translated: CASSHLSGGLSTDTQYF.

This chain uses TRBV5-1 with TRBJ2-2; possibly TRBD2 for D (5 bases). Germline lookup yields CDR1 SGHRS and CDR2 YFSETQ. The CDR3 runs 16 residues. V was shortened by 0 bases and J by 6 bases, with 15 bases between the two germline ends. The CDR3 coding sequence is TGCGCCAGCAGCTTGGAGGCGGGCCTTTGGTCCGGGGAGCTGTTTTTT. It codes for CASSLEAGLWSGELFF.

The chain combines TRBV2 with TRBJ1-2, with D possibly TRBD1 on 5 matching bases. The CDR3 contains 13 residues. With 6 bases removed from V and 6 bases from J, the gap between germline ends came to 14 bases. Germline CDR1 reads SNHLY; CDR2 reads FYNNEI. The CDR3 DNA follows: TGTGCCAGCAGAGGGGACCCAAGCCATGGCTACACCTTC. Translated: CASRGDPSHGYTF.

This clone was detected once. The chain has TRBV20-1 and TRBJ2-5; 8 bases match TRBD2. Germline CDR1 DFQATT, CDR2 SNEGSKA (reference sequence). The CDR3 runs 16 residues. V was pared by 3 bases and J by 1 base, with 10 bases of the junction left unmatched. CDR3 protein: CSASTALAVPQETQYF. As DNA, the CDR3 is TGCAGTGCTAGTACCGCACTAGCGGTACCCCAAGAGACCCAGTACTTC.

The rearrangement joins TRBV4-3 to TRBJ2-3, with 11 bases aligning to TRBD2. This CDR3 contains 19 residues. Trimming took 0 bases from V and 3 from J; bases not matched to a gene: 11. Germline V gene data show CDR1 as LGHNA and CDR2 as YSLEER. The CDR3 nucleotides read TGCGCCAGCAGCCAAGATGAAGGAAATAGCGGGGGGGCGACAGATACGCAGTATTTT. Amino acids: CASSQDEGNSGGATDTQYF.

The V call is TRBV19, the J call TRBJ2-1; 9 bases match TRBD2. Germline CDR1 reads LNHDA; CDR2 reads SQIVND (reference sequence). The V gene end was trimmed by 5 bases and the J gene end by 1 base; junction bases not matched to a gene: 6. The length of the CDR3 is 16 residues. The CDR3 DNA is TGTGCCAGTAGTGTCCCTAGCGGGATGTCCTACAATGAGCAGTTCTTC. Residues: CASSVPSGMSYNEQFF.

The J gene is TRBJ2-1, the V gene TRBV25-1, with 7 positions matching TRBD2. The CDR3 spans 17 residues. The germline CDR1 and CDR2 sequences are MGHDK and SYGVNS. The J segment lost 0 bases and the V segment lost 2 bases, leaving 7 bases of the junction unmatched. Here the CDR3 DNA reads TGTGCCAGCAGTGAAACAGCGGGGATAAGCTCCTACAATGAGCAGTTCTTC. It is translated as CASSETAGISSYNEQFF. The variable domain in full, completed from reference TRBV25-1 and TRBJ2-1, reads EADIYQTPRYLVIGTGKKITLECSQTMGHDKMYWYQQDPGMELHLIHYSYGVNSTEKGDLSSESTVSRIRTEHFPLTLESARPSHTSQYLCASSETAGISSYNEQFFGPGTRLTVL.